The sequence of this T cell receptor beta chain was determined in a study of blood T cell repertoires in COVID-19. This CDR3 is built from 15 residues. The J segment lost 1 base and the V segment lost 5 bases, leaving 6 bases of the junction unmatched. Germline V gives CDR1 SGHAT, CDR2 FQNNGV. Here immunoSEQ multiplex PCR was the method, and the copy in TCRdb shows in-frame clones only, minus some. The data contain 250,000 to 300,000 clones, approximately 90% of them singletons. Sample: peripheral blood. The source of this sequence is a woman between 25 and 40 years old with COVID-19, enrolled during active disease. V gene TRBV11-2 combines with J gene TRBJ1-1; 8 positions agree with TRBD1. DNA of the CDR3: TGTGCCAGCAGCACCCGGGACAGGTCGAACACTGAAGCTTTCTTT. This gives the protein CASSTRDRSNTEAFF.